This T cell receptor beta chain was recovered during a study of shared clonotypes between healthy human individuals. Replicate PCRs from sorted subsets contained roughly 190 ng DNA, which is around 30,000 T cell genomes. Assay: immunoSEQ multiplex PCR; the TCRdb copy retains only in-frame clones and omits some. The repertoire holds about 2.4 million clones, over 85% seen once, with around 0.14% in the top ten. Per germline, CDR1 GTSNPN and CDR2 SVGIG (reference sequence). J was trimmed by 3 bases and V by 7 bases; bases with no gene match: 9. The CDR3 runs to 15 residues. The chain uses TRBV30 and TRBJ2-3, with 11 bases that match TRBD2. The receptor's source is a young man in good health. The sequencing sample was made of naive CD4+ T cells sorted from blood. The subset is: CD45RA+ positively selected. This chain's CDR3 is CAFVPTSGGTDTQYF. In DNA, the CDR3 is TGTGCCTTCGTACCTACTAGCGGGGGTACAGATACGCAGTATTTT.